These 18 T cell receptor beta chains came from one sample sequenced in a study of metastatic and nonmetastatic thyroid tumors. Treatment of any kind had been given to no patient before thyroid surgery. TCRdb used MiXCR to call clones anew from the PCR reads. The repertoire holds 12,000 or so clones, with around 25% as singletons. The source material was adjacent normal tissue. These TCRs come from a female donor with papillary thyroid cancer or a benign thyroid nodule (not recorded which). Some clones in this sample may be carry-over from other donors' samples.

This clone was seen repeatedly, ten times or more. This sequence joins TRBV14 and TRBJ2-5; 14 positions agree with TRBD2. The CDR3 is 18 residues long. CDR1 is SGHDN, CDR2 FVKESK, per germline. J lost 5 bases, V lost 1 base, and 9 bases had no gene match. CDR3 amino acids: CASSQAFGTSGSYETQYF. The CDR3 nucleotides read TGTGCCAGCAGCCAAGCTTTCGGGACTAGCGGGAGTTATGAGACCCAGTACTTC.

Only a few counts were recorded for this clone. The genes are TRBV7-9 and TRBJ1-2; TRBD1 might be the D (6 bases). The germline CDR1 and CDR2 sequences are SEHNR and FQNEAQ (reference sequence). The CDR3 runs to 13 residues. V lost 4 bases and J lost 8, with 14 bases in between. CDR3 coding DNA: TGTGCCAGCAGCTCCAACAGGGATGAAGGCTACACCTTC. Translating gives CASSSNRDEGYTF. The full variable domain, completed using reference TRBV7-9 and TRBJ1-2, is DTGVSQNPRHKITKRGQNVTFRCDPISEHNRLYWYRQTLGQGPEFLTYFQNEAQLEKSRLLSDRFSAERPKGSFSTLEIQRTEQGDSAMYLCASSSNRDEGYTFGSGTRLTVV.

This clone ranks as medium-sized. In DNA form, the CDR3 reads TGTGCCAGCAGTTTAGAGGTGGGGGGACACCGTAACACTGAAGCTTTCTTT. Translating it yields CASSLEVGGHRNTEAFF. This chain uses TRBV12-3 or TRBV12-4 with TRBJ1-1; D is perhaps TRBD1 (6 bases). Trimming left V 1 base short and J 2 bases short, with 17 bases between. This CDR3 spans 17 amino acids.

This clone was counted between two and nine times. The V and J genes are TRBV2 and TRBJ1-3; no firm D call. V lost 4 bases and J lost 0, with 1 base in between. This CDR3 region has 12 residues. The germline V gene has CDR1 SNHLY and CDR2 FYNNEI. Here the CDR3 reads CASSVSGNTIYF. CDR3 nucleotide sequence: TGTGCCAGCAGTGTCTCTGGAAACACCATATATTTT.

This clone was picked up a small number of times. The chain joins TRBV12-3 or TRBV12-4 to TRBJ2-7; TRBD2 aligns across 8 bases. The ends lost 3 bases at V and 0 bases at J; junction bases unmatched: 1. CDR3 size: 14 residues. For the CDR3, the DNA is TGTGCCAGCAGTTTTAGCGGGACCTCCTACGAGCAGTACTTC. Translating gives CASSFSGTSYEQYF.

As for this clone: Its ends do not fully match the called genes, so a read error is possible. The genes are TRBV11-2 and TRBJ2-7, with 8 bases that match TRBD1. This CDR3 is 15 amino acids long. Germline V gene lookup returns CDR1 SGHAT and CDR2 FQNNGV. The CDR3 sequence: CASSARQGNDYEHYF. The CDR3, as DNA: TGTGCCAGCAGCGCCAGACAGGGGAATGACTACGAGCATTACTTC.

This clone came up many times. V and J are TRBV4-1 and TRBJ2-1, with a possible D match to TRBD1 (5 bases). The V end lost 5 bases, the J end lost 4 bases, and 9 bases lay between the germline ends. Per the germline V gene, CDR1 is MGHRA and CDR2 is YSYEKL. The CDR3 covers 13 residues. This chain's CDR3 is CASSLQAYNEQFF. The CDR3 coding sequence is TGCGCCAGCAGCTTACAGGCTTACAATGAGCAGTTCTTC.

This clone was observed at least ten times. The chain recombines TRBV3-1 with TRBJ2-2; D might be TRBD2 (5 bases). This CDR3 contains 16 residues. From germline, CDR1 is LGHDT and CDR2 YNNKEL (reference sequence). Trimming took off 0 bases at V and 3 bases at J, with 11 bases between the two ends. CDR3 sequence (DNA): TGTGCCAGCAGCCAAGATCTTCGGGGATACACCGGGGAGCTGTTTTTT. It encodes CASSQDLRGYTGELFF.

By share, this clone counts as medium-sized. The chain has TRBV2 and TRBJ1-4, with D possibly being TRBD1 (6 bases). This CDR3 has 14 residues. The germline CDR1 and CDR2 sequences are SNHLY and FYNNEI. Trimming removed 7 bases from V and 8 bases from J, with 17 bases in between. The DNA of the CDR3 is TGTGCCAGCACCCCTATAGGGGGGAGGGAAAAACTGTTTTTT. It codes for CASTPIGGREKLFF.

V and J are TRBV6-1 and TRBJ1-1, with D possibly being TRBD1 (6 bases). This CDR3 is built from 15 residues. Trimming shortened V by 6 bases and J by 4 bases, and 18 bases separated the two germline ends. The germline gives CDR1 MNHNS, CDR2 SASEGT. In DNA, the CDR3 is TGTGCCAGCAGGGAGCCAGGGGAAGGTAGCACTGAAGCTTTCTTT. The encoded protein is CASREPGEGSTEAFF.

This clone was found a few times. DNA of the CDR3: TGTGCCACCAGCAGGCAGGGTTTGGGCGAGCAGTACTTC. Amino acid sequence: CATSRQGLGEQYF. The V and J genes are TRBV15 and TRBJ2-7; D possibly corresponds to TRBD1 (5 bases). CDR3 length equals 13 residues. CDR1 and CDR2 (germline): LNHNV, YYDKDF (reference sequence). V shed 3 bases and J shed 6 bases, with 12 bases lying between them.

The chain carries TRBV7-2 and TRBJ2-2; a weak D match, TRBD1 (6 bases). The CDR3 sequence is 15 residues long. The germline V gene has CDR1 SGHTA and CDR2 FQGNSA. Between the trimmed V and J ends, which lost 5 bases and 0 bases, there was a span of 10 bases. The CDR3 bases are TGTGCCAGCAGCCCCAGGGGCGCGAACACCGGGGAGCTGTTTTTT. As protein: CASSPRGANTGELFF.

By share of the sample, this clone is medium-sized (0.01 to 0.1%). The chain employs TRBV6-1 and TRBJ2-7; 10 bases are a match to TRBD2. J lost 2 bases, V lost 5 bases, and 9 bases had no gene match. CDR1 and CDR2 (germline): MNHNS, SASEGT. The CDR3 is made up of 16 amino acids. The CDR3 is CASSRTTAGGPYEQYF. The CDR3 region has the DNA TGTGCCAGCAGTCGGACAACAGCGGGAGGGCCCTACGAGCAGTACTTC.

This clone is medium-sized by share. The gene calls are TRBV6-1 and TRBJ2-7; the D gene is possibly TRBD2 (6 bases). The CDR3 contains 15 residues. Trimming pared 1 base from V and 3 bases from J, leaving 13 bases between. The germline V gene has CDR1 MNHNS and CDR2 SASEGT. CDR3 in amino acids: CASSEEGGANYEQYF. DNA for the CDR3: TGTGCCAGCAGTGAAGAGGGAGGCGCAAACTACGAGCAGTACTTC.

This clone was detected a few times. The CDR3 coding sequence is TGTGCCAGCAGTTCCGACAACAGGGGACTATCCGGGGAGCTGTTTTTT. It translates to CASSSDNRGLSGELFF. The chain joins TRBV11-1 to TRBJ2-2; D tentatively fits TRBD1 or TRBD2 (7 bases each). The V gene lost 6 bases and the J gene lost 6 bases, with 20 bases spanning the gap. Germline V lookup: CDR1 SGHAT, CDR2 FQDESV (reference sequence). The CDR3 runs 16 residues.

This chain uses TRBV24-1 with TRBJ1-1; D is undetermined. V was shortened by 10 bases and J by 4 bases, with 12 bases between the two germline ends. CDR1 is KGHDR, CDR2 SFDVKD, per germline. The CDR3 totals 12 residues. The CDR3 bases are TGTGCCACGAGAGTGGTGGGCACTGAAGCTTTCTTT. Residues: CATRVVGTEAFF.

The sample holds one count of this clone. The rearrangement uses TRBV6-5 and TRBJ1-1; 7 nucleotides line up with TRBD1. This CDR3 comprises 12 residues. V was clipped by 4 bases and J by 5 bases; unmatched bases: 1. Germline lookup yields CDR1 MNHEY and CDR2 SVGAGI. The DNA of the CDR3 is TGTGCCAGCAGTTGCAGGGGGACTGAAGCTTTCTTT. Protein sequence: CASSCRGTEAFF.

Judged by abundance, this clone is medium-sized (0.01 to 0.1%). The chain carries TRBV6-1 and TRBJ2-2; 7 nucleotides align to TRBD1. Germline V lookup: CDR1 MNHNS, CDR2 SASEGT. This CDR3 comprises 14 residues. The V and J ends lost 6 bases and 6 bases, in that order; junction bases with no gene match: 7. The CDR3 reads CASRHGTVAGELFF. CDR3 DNA sequence: TGTGCCAGCAGGCACGGGACAGTCGCCGGGGAGCTGTTTTTT.